The rows below give T cell receptor beta chains drawn from one sample of a study of T cells in Graves' hyperthyroidism and ophthalmopathy. In TCRdb, the multiplex PCR reads were re-called with MiXCR into one record per CDR3 protein. The repertoire holds under 500,000 distinct CDR3 sequences, with around an eighth as singletons. The material sequenced was blood. The source is a man aged 45-60 years with Graves' ophthalmopathy. The CDR3 runs from the conserved cysteine through the conserved F or W. A D gene is named only where the DNA matches it firmly. Clone size is given for some rows only: seen once, a few or many times, or a class if the clone is expanded.

>TRBV3-1|TRBJ2-3|-|many
CASSQVADTQYF
TGTGCCAGCAGCCAAGTAGCAGATACGCAGTATTTT
>TRBV5-1|TRBJ1-5|-|-
CASSLVGAGEPQHF
TGCGCCAGCAGCTTGGTAGGGGCGGGGGAGCCCCAGCATTTT
>TRBV20-1|TRBJ2-5|-|many
CSARDSISPQETQYF
TGCAGTGCTAGAGATTCGATATCTCCCCAAGAGACCCAGTACTTC
>TRBV10-3|TRBJ2-1|-|few
CAISRDPYNEQFF
TGTGCCATCAGCCGGGATCCCTACAATGAGCAGTTCTTC
>TRBV12-3/TRBV12-4|TRBJ2-1|TRBD2|-
CASSLAKLAGTYNEQFF
TGTGCCAGCAGTTTAGCGAAACTAGCGGGAACCTACAATGAGCAGTTCTTC
>TRBV20-1|TRBJ2-7|-|many
CSARGPAGNYEQYF
TGCAGTGCTAGGGGTCCTGCGGGTAACTACGAGCAGTACTTC
>TRBV6-1|TRBJ2-7|-|-
CASGKQAPEAYEQYF
TGTGCCAGCGGGAAACAGGCACCCGAAGCTTACGAGCAGTACTTC
>TRBV20-1|TRBJ2-7|TRBD2|many
CSALGGGASYEQYF
TGCAGTGCTCTTGGCGGGGGGGCTTCCTACGAGCAGTACTTC
>TRBV6-1|TRBJ2-7|-|-
CASSERAETEQYF
TGTGCCAGCAGTGAAAGAGCCGAGACCGAGCAGTACTTC
>TRBV20-1|TRBJ2-2|-|few
CSASALDNAGELFF
TGCAGTGCTAGTGCGCTAGACAACGCCGGGGAGCTGTTTTTT
>TRBV9|TRBJ2-5|-|few
CASSVSPGAEETQYF
TGTGCCAGCAGCGTCTCACCCGGCGCGGAAGAGACCCAGTACTTC
>TRBV7-9|TRBJ2-7|TRBD1|-
CASGFWGQSSYEQYF
TGTGCCAGCGGATTCTGGGGACAGAGCTCCTACGAGCAGTACTTC
>TRBV4-2|TRBJ2-3|TRBD2|few
CATDSGTGTDTQYF
TGTGCCACCGATAGCGGGACCGGCACAGATACGCAGTATTTT
>TRBV7-8|TRBJ2-7|-|many
CASSLKDSSYEQYF
TGTGCCAGCAGCTTAAAAGACAGCTCCTACGAGCAGTACTTC